This T cell receptor (beta chain) is drawn from a study of shared clonotypes between healthy human individuals. Study-level background: Three CD4 naive, three CD4 memory, two CD8 naive and one CD8 memory plate were used per donor. The study, taken as a whole, reports: Sequencing depth was a factor that was expected to affect clonotype sharing among donors. In having few donors, the study represented limited genetic and exposure-history diversity.

The assay was run at deep level. Clones were sequenced by immunoSEQ multiplex PCR, and TCRdb holds only the in-frame ones, with some missing. The data show a few million clones, approximately 93% seen once. This clone occurred a few times. Its target is unknown. Other DNA sequences in this sample translate to the same CDR3. CDR3 length equals 14 residues. Germline loops: CDR1 SGDLS, CDR2 YYNGEE. The ends were cut back, 0 bases at V and 1 base at J, with 7 bases in the middle. The rearrangement joins TRBV9 to TRBJ1-1, with D perhaps matching TRBD1 (5 bases). The clonotype was recovered from a man younger than 30 in good health. Some clones in this sample may be carry-over from other donors' samples. Material for sequencing was naive CD4+ T cells from PBMCs. The sample's subset: CD45RA+ positively selected. CDR3 loop: CASSVATGNTEAFF. CDR3 bases: TGTGCCAGCAGCGTAGCCACAGGGAACACTGAAGCTTTCTTT.